This TCR beta chain was observed in a study of T-cell reconstitution after alpha-beta-depleted transplantation in children. Study-wide points: After one year, T-cell counts and TCRbeta diversity mostly came from new T cells. There were reportedly several hundred expanded graft clones from which alpha-beta T cells came about two months after transplant.

This clonotype is classed as medium-sized. Antigen unknown. Using unique molecular identifiers, the investigators prepared the TCRbeta library. TCRdb re-derived calls from the PCR reads in MiXCR, one entry per CDR3 protein. Counted here are 15,000 or so distinct CDR3 sequences, 4.5% to 6% occurring once; the ten biggest clones make up 6.9%. The germline CDR1 and CDR2 sequences are SSHAT and FNYEAQ (reference sequence). The CDR3 sequence is 12 residues long. Trimming removed 1 base at V and 7 bases at J, with 4 bases between. Specimen: PBMCs, collected before TCRalphabeta/CD19-depleted stem cell transplant. The receptor was derived from a boy aged 5 to 17 with acute lymphoblastic leukemia, due to receive a stem cell transplant. V is TRBV7-7 and J is TRBJ2-2; no clear D. DNA of the CDR3: TGTGCCAGCAGCTTAGGGTTCGGGGAGCTGTTTTTT. This translates into CASSLGFGELFF.